These 12 T cell receptor beta chains came from one sample sequenced in a study of blood T cell repertoires in COVID-19. Sequencing used immunoSEQ multiplex PCR; TCRdb keeps in-frame clones, though not all of them. The sample lists a few hundred thousand clones; around 87% were seen once. The sequenced material came from PBMCs or T cells enriched from blood (not recorded which). Receptor source: a man aged 30 to 45 who had recovered from COVID-19.

A few counts support this clone. The J gene is TRBJ2-1, the V gene TRBV7-9; tentatively, D is TRBD1 (6 bases). This CDR3 spans 13 amino acids. CDR1 SEHNR and CDR2 FQNEAQ come from the germline V gene (reference sequence). V was pared by 1 base and J by 6 bases, with 7 bases between. The CDR3, as DNA: TGTGCCAGCAGCTTAGTAGGGGGCAATGAGCAGTTCTTC. Translation gives CASSLVGGNEQFF. The full variable domain, in which reference TRBV7-9 and TRBJ2-1 provide the parts outside the CDR3, is DTGVSQNPRHKITKRGQNVTFRCDPISEHNRLYWYRQTLGQGPEFLTYFQNEAQLEKSRLLSDRFSAERPKGSFSTLEIQRTEQGDSAMYLCASSLVGGNEQFFGPGTRLTVL.

V usage is TRBV12-3 or TRBV12-4 and J usage is TRBJ2-7; no clear D. This CDR3 is 13 amino acids long. The V end lost 3 bases, the J end lost 7 bases, and 13 bases lay between the germline ends. CDR3 sequence (DNA): TGTGCCAGCAGTTTTGGTCCCAGGTGGGAGCAGTACTTC. It codes for CASSFGPRWEQYF.

This chain uses TRBV6-5 with TRBJ1-2; D not resolved. Germline assignment: CDR1 MNHEY and CDR2 SVGAGI. The CDR3 contains 14 residues. Trimming left V 4 bases short and J 3 bases short, with 12 bases between. The CDR3 DNA is TGTGCCAGCAGTTCCCCGACTGAAGACTATGGCTACACCTTC. Encoded protein: CASSSPTEDYGYTF.

The CDR3 is CASSSPGQGAEKLFF. CDR3 coding DNA: TGTGCCAGCAGTTCCCCGGGACAGGGTGCTGAAAAACTGTTTTTT. The rearrangement uses TRBV6-5 and TRBJ1-4, with 9 bases identical to TRBD1. This CDR3 spans 15 amino acids. V gave up 4 bases and J gave up 7 bases; unmatched junction bases: 7. Germline assignment: CDR1 MNHEY and CDR2 SVGAGI.

The CDR3 DNA reads as TGTGCCAGCAGTACAGGGATAAGGCACGAGCAGTACTTC. This gives the protein CASSTGIRHEQYF. The chain has TRBV2 and TRBJ2-7, with D maybe TRBD1 (6 bases). The V gene's germline CDR1 is SNHLY and CDR2 FYNNEI. The length of the CDR3 is 13 residues. V was cut by 5 bases and J by 5 bases, with 13 bases left in between.

The chain couples TRBV7-2 to TRBJ2-1; 13 nucleotides line up with TRBD2. The germline CDR1 and CDR2 sequences are SGHTA and FQGNSA. The V gene end was trimmed by 5 bases and the J gene end by 6 bases; junction bases not matched to a gene: 7. CDR3 length equals 16 residues. CDR3 region: CASSLGLAGLTNEQFF. The DNA of the CDR3 is TGTGCCAGCAGCCTGGGACTAGCGGGGCTAACCAATGAGCAGTTCTTC.

The chain carries TRBV19 and TRBJ1-5; D possibly corresponds to TRBD1 (6 bases). The germline V gene has CDR1 LNHDA and CDR2 SQIVND (reference sequence). Trimming took 6 bases from V and 8 from J, leaving 14 bases between them. The CDR3 loop spans 13 amino acids. CDR3 DNA: TGTGCCAGTAGGACAGGCCCTGCCGAGCCCCAGCATTTT. It codes for CASRTGPAEPQHF.

This clone appeared a few times. The chain employs TRBV3-1 (or the pseudogene TRBV3-2) and TRBJ2-5, with 8 bases aligning to TRBD1. The CDR3 covers 15 residues. J was trimmed by 4 bases and V by 0 bases; bases with no gene match: 4. CDR1 and CDR2 (germline): LGHDT, YNNKEL (reference sequence). In nucleotides, the CDR3 is TGTGCCAGCAGCCAAGATGGGACAGGACCAGAGACCCAGTACTTC. This gives the protein CASSQDGTGPETQYF.

A single count supports this clone. The genes are TRBV21-1 and TRBJ1-2. TRBV21-1 is reported as a pseudogene. The CDR3 is 18 amino acids. For the CDR3, the DNA is TGTGCCAGCAGCAAAGGTGTCACATCTCGGGGGGCTGACTATGGCTACACCTTC. Its protein product is CASSKGVTSRGADYGYTF.

The chain couples TRBV7-8 to TRBJ1-5, with 7 bases identical to TRBD1. Germline V gives CDR1 SGHVS, CDR2 FQNEAQ. The CDR3 sequence is 16 residues long. V was clipped by 1 base and J by 1 base; unmatched bases: 4. The CDR3 DNA follows: TGTGCCAGCAGCTTAGATGAGGGGGCAAGCAATCAGCCCCAGCATTTT. It specifies CASSLDEGASNQPQHF. The variable domain in full, completed from reference TRBV7-8 and TRBJ1-5, reads GAGVSQSPRYKVAKRGQDVALRCDPISGHVSLFWYQQALGQGPEFLTYFQNEAQLDKSGLPSDRFFAERPEGSVSTLKIQRTQQEDSAVYLCASSLDEGASNQPQHFGDGTRLSIL.

This chain uses TRBV11-2 with TRBJ2-2, with 7 bases identical to TRBD1. V gave up 3 bases and J gave up 3 bases; unmatched junction bases: 7. This CDR3 comprises 16 residues. Germline V gene lookup returns CDR1 SGHAT and CDR2 FQNNGV. CDR3: CASSLLSGQYTGELFF. The CDR3 coding sequence is TGTGCCAGCAGCTTGCTATCGGGACAGTACACCGGGGAGCTGTTTTTT.

The V and J genes are TRBV11-2 and TRBJ1-1, with D hard to call. There are 12 residues in the CDR3. Trimming left V 0 bases short and J 8 bases short, with 7 bases between. CDR1 is SGHAT and CDR2 is FQNNGV in the germline V gene. CDR3 DNA sequence: TGTGCCAGCAGCTTAGATAGATCGGAAGCTTTCTTT. As protein: CASSLDRSEAFF. The full variable domain, in which reference TRBV11-2 and TRBJ1-1 provide the parts outside the CDR3, is EAGVAQSPRYKIIEKRQSVAFWCNPISGHATLYWYQQILGQGPKLLIQFQNNGVVDDSQLPKDRFSAERLKGVDSTLKIQPAKLEDSAVYLCASSLDRSEAFFGQGTRLTVV.